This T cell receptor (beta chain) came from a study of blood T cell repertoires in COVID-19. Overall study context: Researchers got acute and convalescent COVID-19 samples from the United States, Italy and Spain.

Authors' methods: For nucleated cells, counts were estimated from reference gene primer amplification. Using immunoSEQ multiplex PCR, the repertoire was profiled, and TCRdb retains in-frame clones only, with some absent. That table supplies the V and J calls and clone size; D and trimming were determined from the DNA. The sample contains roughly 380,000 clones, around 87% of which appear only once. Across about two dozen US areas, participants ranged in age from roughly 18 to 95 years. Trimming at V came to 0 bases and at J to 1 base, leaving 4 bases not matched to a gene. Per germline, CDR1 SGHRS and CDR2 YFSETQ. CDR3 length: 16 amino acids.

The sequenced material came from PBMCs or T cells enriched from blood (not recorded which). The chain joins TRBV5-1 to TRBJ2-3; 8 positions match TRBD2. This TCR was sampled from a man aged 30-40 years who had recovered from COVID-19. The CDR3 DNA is TGCGCCAGCAGCTTGGAGCTTAGCGGGGGCACAGATACGCAGTATTTT. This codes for CASSLELSGGTDTQYF.